This is a list of T cell receptor beta chains from one sample in a study of Ad26.COV2.S vaccination and SARS-CoV-2 variants. The data were produced by immunoSEQ multiplex PCR, yet TCRdb's version contains in-frame clones alone and is incomplete. The sample records around 450,000 clones, 89% being singletons. The source was peripheral blood, collected in a trial of Ad26.COV2.S vaccine versus placebo. The receptors shown here come from a person aged 18-65 years who received the Ad26.COV2.S COVID-19 vaccine or a placebo. The CDR3 runs from the conserved cysteine through the conserved F or W. Each record gives: clone size, V gene, CDR3 length, D gene, J gene, CDR3 protein, CDR3 DNA. The D gene is left open where the match is weak. Part of the rows lack a size; the others show once, few, many or a class for expanded clones.

.	TRBV5-1	16	TRBD1	TRBJ1-4	CASSLTGARANEKLFF	TGCGCCAGCAGCTTGACAGGGGCTAGGGCTAATGAAAAACTGTTTTTT
once	TRBV28	15	TRBD2	TRBJ2-1	CASSLPGGPYNEQFF	TGTGCCAGCAGTTTACCGGGAGGGCCCTACAATGAGCAGTTCTTC
.	TRBV19	15	TRBD1	TRBJ2-7	CASSTPGQGFNEQYF	TGTGCCAGTAGTACCCCGGGACAGGGTTTCAACGAGCAGTACTTC
.	TRBV5-5	11	.	TRBJ2-7	CASSFGYEQYF	TGTGCCAGCAGTTTCGGTTACGAGCAGTACTTC
.	TRBV5-8	20	TRBD1	TRBJ1-1	CASSPPVWGQGILYYTEAFF	TGTGCCAGCAGCCCCCCCGTTTGGGGACAGGGTATTTTGTACTACACTGAAGCTTTCTTT
.	TRBV11-2	15	.	TRBJ1-1	CASSLVRGEVTEAFF	TGTGCCAGCAGCTTAGTGAGGGGCGAGGTCACTGAAGCTTTCTTT
.	TRBV5-1	13	.	TRBJ2-5	CASSAGPAETQYF	TGCGCCAGCAGCGCGGGCCCCGCGGAGACCCAGTACTTC
.	TRBV7-8	14	TRBD1	TRBJ2-5	CASSAKTGVGTQYF	TGTGCCAGCAGCGCGAAGACAGGGGTCGGGACCCAGTACTTC
.	TRBV5-4	16	TRBD2	TRBJ2-2	CASSPTSGGDTGELFF	TGTGCCAGCAGCCCCACTAGCGGGGGGGACACCGGGGAGCTGTTTTTT
once	TRBV6-6	13	TRBD1	TRBJ2-7	CASSKRTGDEQYF	TGTGCCAGCAGCAAGCGGACAGGGGACGAGCAGTACTTC
.	TRBV28	16	TRBD2	TRBJ2-6	CATGGRDPTGANVLTF	TGTGCCACGGGGGGGCGCGACCCAACTGGGGCCAACGTCCTGACTTTC
.	TRBV27	16	.	TRBJ1-2	CASSMHTGLANYGYTF	TGTGCCAGCAGTATGCACACAGGGTTAGCTAACTATGGCTACACCTTC
.	TRBV21-1	14	.	TRBJ2-4	CASIFNLAKNIQYF	TGTGCCAGCATTTTCAATCTAGCCAAAAACATTCAGTACTTC
.	TRBV7-6	15	TRBD1	TRBJ2-3	CASSSYRGRTDTQYF	TGTGCCAGCAGCTCGTACAGGGGGCGCACAGATACGCAGTATTTT
.	TRBV10-2	16	.	TRBJ1-5	CASSDPPQGWDQPQHF	TGCGCCAGCAGTGACCCCCCGCAGGGCTGGGATCAGCCCCAGCATTTT
once	TRBV6-5	14	.	TRBJ2-1	CASNPQRTYNEQFF	TGTGCCAGCAACCCACAGCGAACCTACAATGAGCAGTTCTTC
.	TRBV4-1	16	TRBD2	TRBJ2-1	CASSQDWGGSYNEQFF	TGCGCCAGCAGCCAAGATTGGGGGGGCTCCTACAATGAGCAGTTCTTC
.	TRBV4-3	17	TRBD2	TRBJ2-4	CASSPGLAGSAKNIQYF	TGCGCCAGCAGCCCGGGACTAGCGGGTTCAGCCAAAAACATTCAGTACTTC
.	TRBV5-8	12	.	TRBJ1-6	CASSLYNSPLHF	TGTGCCAGCAGCCTCTATAATTCACCCCTCCACTTT
.	TRBV28	15	TRBD2	TRBJ2-5	CASSLLAGNQETQYF	TGTGCCAGCAGTTTATTAGCGGGGAACCAAGAGACCCAGTACTTC
.	TRBV7-6	14	TRBD2	TRBJ2-7	CASSSGGWNYEQYF	TGTGCCAGCAGCTCGGGAGGATGGAACTACGAGCAGTACTTC
.	TRBV4-2	15	TRBD2	TRBJ2-3	CASSQAGGPTDTQYF	TGTGCCAGCAGCCAAGCGGGGGGGCCGACAGATACGCAGTATTTT
.	TRBV7-9	12	.	TRBJ2-1	CASSLEVNEQFF	TGTGCCAGCAGCTTAGAGGTCAATGAGCAGTTCTTC
.	TRBV6-5	15	.	TRBJ2-3	CASSYSRLWADTQYF	TGTGCCAGCAGTTACTCAAGACTGTGGGCAGATACGCAGTATTTT
.	TRBV10-3	13	.	TRBJ2-7	CAIRITGGYEQYF	TGTGCCATCAGAATTACTGGCGGCTACGAGCAGTACTTC
.	TRBV7-9	15	.	TRBJ1-5	CASSLFSFSNQPQHF	TGTGCCAGCAGCCTCTTTTCTTTCAGCAATCAGCCCCAGCATTTT
.	TRBV19	13	.	TRBJ2-2	CASSIQGIGELFF	TGTGCCAGTAGTATACAGGGAATCGGGGAGCTGTTTTTT
.	TRBV19	21	.	TRBJ2-3	CASQPAHPDPPGYSSTDTQYF	TGTGCCAGCCAACCGGCCCACCCCGACCCCCCTGGCTATTCTAGCACAGATACGCAGTATTTT
.	TRBV6-5	15	.	TRBJ2-2	CASSYSNRNTGELFF	TGTGCCAGCAGTTACTCAAACAGGAACACCGGGGAGCTGTTTTTT
.	TRBV4-2	14	.	TRBJ2-2	CASSQERGTGELFF	TGTGCCAGCAGCCAAGAGAGGGGCACCGGGGAGCTGTTTTTT
once	TRBV2	14	.	TRBJ2-7	CASRERPIIYEQYF	TGTGCCAGCCGAGAGCGGCCCATCATCTACGAGCAGTACTTC
.	TRBV11-3	16	TRBD2	TRBJ2-3	CASSPLAGGSTDTQYF	TGTGCCAGCAGCCCACTAGCGGGGGGATCCACAGATACGCAGTATTTT
.	TRBV11-2	13	.	TRBJ1-1	CASSFTGRLEAFF	TGTGCCAGCAGCTTTACAGGACGACTTGAAGCTTTCTTT
.	TRBV5-6	14	.	TRBJ1-1	CASSLIGRNTEAFF	TGTGCCAGCAGCTTGATAGGGAGGAACACTGAAGCTTTCTTT
.	TRBV27	14	.	TRBJ1-2	CASSFGGGNYGYTF	TGTGCCAGCAGTTTCGGGGGGGGTAACTATGGCTACACCTTC
.	TRBV5-1	14	.	TRBJ2-1	CASGEGWKNNEQFF	TGCGCCAGCGGCGAAGGGTGGAAGAACAATGAGCAGTTCTTC
.	TRBV11-2	16	TRBD1	TRBJ2-7	CASSLIKGRGLDEQYF	TGTGCCAGCAGCTTAATTAAGGGCAGGGGGCTGGACGAGCAGTACTTC
.	TRBV5-1	15	TRBD2	TRBJ2-7	CASSPGGGSSYEQYF	TGCGCCAGCAGCCCCGGGGGGGGCAGCTCCTACGAGCAGTACTTC
.	TRBV4-2	17	TRBD2	TRBJ2-2	CASTLGVAGSNTGELFF	TGTGCCAGCACCCTCGGTGTAGCGGGGTCGAACACCGGGGAGCTGTTTTTT
.	TRBV5-5	15	TRBD2	TRBJ2-7	CASSSIAGEPLEQYF	TGTGCCAGCAGCAGTATAGCGGGAGAGCCTTTGGAGCAGTACTTC
.	TRBV7-9	11	.	TRBJ1-4	CASSLLEKLFF	TGTGCCAGCAGCTTACTCGAAAAACTGTTTTTT
.	TRBV19	15	TRBD1	TRBJ2-3	CASSSGTGITDTQYF	TGTGCCAGTAGTAGTGGGACAGGGATCACAGATACGCAGTATTTT
few	TRBV3-1/TRBV3-2	14	TRBD1	TRBJ1-1	CASSDQGAVFWAFF	TGTGCCAGCAGCGATCAGGGGGCTGTCTTCTGGGCTTTCTTT
.	TRBV6-6	16	TRBD1	TRBJ1-4	CASSYTETGVVEKLFF	TGTGCCAGCAGTTACACCGAAACAGGGGTCGTTGAAAAACTGTTTTTT
once	TRBV3-1/TRBV3-2	16	.	TRBJ2-1	CASSRPGAGNYNEQFF	TGTGCCAGCAGCCGCCCCGGGGCAGGGAATTACAATGAGCAGTTCTTC
.	TRBV7-9	16	.	TRBJ1-3	CASSLGDRNSGNTIYF	TGTGCCAGCAGCTTAGGAGACCGTAACTCTGGAAACACCATATATTTT
.	TRBV28	12	.	TRBJ2-7	CASSERVNEQYF	TGTGCCAGCAGTGAAAGGGTGAACGAGCAGTACTTC
.	TRBV28	14	TRBD1	TRBJ1-1	CASSSRDRGTEAFF	TGTGCCAGCAGTTCCCGGGACAGGGGCACTGAAGCTTTCTTT